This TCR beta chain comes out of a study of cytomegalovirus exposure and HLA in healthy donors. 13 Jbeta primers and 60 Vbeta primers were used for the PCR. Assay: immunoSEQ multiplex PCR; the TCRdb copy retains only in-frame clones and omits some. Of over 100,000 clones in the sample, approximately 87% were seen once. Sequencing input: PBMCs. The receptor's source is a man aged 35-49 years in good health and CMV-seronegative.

CDR3 sequence: CASSSAQAPYEQYF. The CDR3 DNA reads TGTGCCAGCAGTTCAGCACAGGCCCCCTACGAGCAGTACTTC. The V call is TRBV27, the J call TRBJ2-7; D perhaps matches TRBD1 (5 bases). Germline V gene sequence: CDR1 MNHEY, CDR2 SMNVEV (reference sequence). The V and J ends lost 4 bases and 2 bases respectively, with 12 bases between them. The CDR3 contains 14 residues.